The rows below give T cell receptor beta chains drawn from one sample of a study of CD8+ T cells in alopecia areata. The method was immunoSEQ multiplex PCR; TCRdb's version includes in-frame clones alone and lacks a portion of them. The sample carries about 76,000 clones, roughly 66% recorded once. The source was CD8+ T cells sorted from blood, collected at week 24, from a patient treated with tofacitinib. All receptors come from a human donor with alopecia areata. Both conserved end residues are part of each CDR3. D genes are given only for firm matches. Some rows have no size entry. The others give once, few or many, or a class for an expanded clone.

v_gene	j_gene	abundance	d_gene	CDR3aa	CDR3nt
TRBV27	TRBJ2-6	-	TRBD2	CASSLLAGSSGANVLTF	TGTGCCAGCAGTTTACTAGCGGGGAGCTCTGGGGCCAACGTCCTGACTTTC
TRBV15	TRBJ1-5	-	-	CATSSDSRPQHF	TGTGCCACCAGCAGTGACAGTCGGCCCCAGCATTTT
TRBV13	TRBJ2-7	-	TRBD2	CASSFGVPGLDNEQYF	TGTGCCAGCAGCTTCGGCGTCCCGGGACTAGATAACGAGCAGTACTTC
TRBV29-1	TRBJ2-2	-	-	CSVVPTNTGELFF	TGCAGCGTTGTACCTACGAACACCGGGGAGCTGTTTTTT
TRBV4-1	TRBJ1-1	few	-	CASSQVRNTEAFF	TGCGCCAGCAGCCAAGTGCGGAACACTGAAGCTTTCTTT
TRBV5-5	TRBJ1-1	-	-	CASSTDRLNTEAFF	TGTGCCAGCAGCACCGACAGGCTGAACACTGAAGCTTTCTTT
TRBV30	TRBJ2-7	once	-	CAWSRGEQYF	TGTGCCTGGAGTAGAGGGGAGCAGTACTTC
TRBV19	TRBJ2-7	-	TRBD1	CASSSGQGRSYEQYF	TGTGCCAGTAGTAGCGGACAGGGAAGGTCCTACGAGCAGTACTTC
TRBV27	TRBJ2-7	-	TRBD2	CASSPGTTSYEQYF	TGTGCCAGCAGTCCGGGGACTACCAGCTACGAGCAGTACTTC
TRBV15	TRBJ1-1	-	TRBD1	CATSGRQGAEAFF	TGTGCCACCAGCGGGCGACAGGGAGCTGAAGCTTTCTTT
TRBV7-9	TRBJ1-3	-	-	CASSLARRISGNTIYF	TGTGCCAGCAGCTTAGCGCGTCGAATCTCTGGAAACACCATATATTTT